One sample yielded the 20 T cell receptor beta chains listed below, sequenced in a study of T cell responses to AZD1222 COVID-19 vaccine. This table comes from immunoSEQ multiplex PCR, and its TCRdb copy is limited to in-frame clones, with some not included. Of tens of thousands of clones detected, 70% to 90% appear once; the ten largest clones hold about 23%. The material was peripheral blood, obtained 28 days after the second AZD1222 dose. These receptors were obtained from an adult who received the AZD1222 COVID-19 vaccine.

The chain is built from TRBV9 and TRBJ1-5, with D hard to call. CDR1 is SGDLS and CDR2 is YYNGEE in the germline V gene. The CDR3 runs 15 residues. V lost 0 bases and J lost 2, with 9 bases in between. The DNA of the CDR3 is TGTGCCAGCAGCGTAGGAGTAGATGGCAATCAGCCCCAGCATTTT. This encodes CASSVGVDGNQPQHF. The variable domain in full, completed from reference TRBV9 and TRBJ1-5, reads DSGVTQTPKHLITATGQRVTLRCSPRSGDLSVYWYQQSLDQGLQFLIQYYNGEERAKGNILERFSAQQFPDLHSELNLSSLELGDSALYFCASSVGVDGNQPQHFGDGTRLSIL.

This clone was observed a handful of times. This chain joins TRBV4-2 and TRBJ2-2, with TRBD2 identical over 11 bases. The ends lost 0 bases at V and 6 bases at J; junction bases unmatched: 9. The CDR3 contains 18 residues. Germline-derived CDR1 and CDR2 are LGHNA and YNFKEQ. DNA for the CDR3: TGTGCCAGCAGCCAAGAGACTAGCGGGGTCCAGGGATCCGGGGAGCTGTTTTTT. It translates to CASSQETSGVQGSGELFF.

The gene calls are TRBV10-2 and TRBJ2-7; D is perhaps TRBD1 (5 bases). Per germline, CDR1 WSHSY and CDR2 SAAADI. V was shortened by 3 bases and J by 1 base, with 13 bases between the two germline ends. This CDR3 has 15 residues. In DNA form, the CDR3 reads TGCGCCAGCAGTGATACTAAGGGGCCTTCCTACGAGCAGTACTTC. Protein product: CASSDTKGPSYEQYF.

This chain uses TRBV3-1 (or the pseudogene TRBV3-2) with TRBJ2-3; D perhaps matches TRBD1 (6 bases). This CDR3 spans 13 amino acids. Germline CDR1 and CDR2: LGHDT and YNNKEL (reference sequence). V gave up 3 bases and J gave up 6 bases, with 10 bases separating them. CDR3 sequence: CASSQGAGDTQYF. As DNA, the CDR3 is TGTGCCAGCAGCCAGGGGGCAGGGGATACGCAGTATTTT.

J is TRBJ2-3 and V is TRBV5-8; D gene uncertain. Per germline, CDR1 SGHTS and CDR2 YDEGEE. V lost 4 bases, J lost 2 bases, and 20 bases lay in between. The CDR3 runs 17 residues. CDR3 sequence: CASSQRPTVLITDTQYF. The DNA for the CDR3 is TGTGCCAGCAGCCAGCGTCCAACAGTTCTAATCACAGATACGCAGTATTTT.

CDR3 DNA sequence: TGTGCCAGCAGTCGGGATTATCAGACTGAAGCTTTCTTT. Translation gives CASSRDYQTEAFF. The J gene is TRBJ1-1, the V gene TRBV27, with D hard to call. V lost 5 bases and J 5 bases, leaving 12 bases between the germline ends. The CDR3 runs to 13 residues. Germline CDR1 and CDR2: MNHEY and SMNVEV (reference sequence).

This sequence joins TRBV27 and TRBJ1-1, with D possibly matching TRBD1 (5 bases). Germline V gene lookup returns CDR1 MNHEY and CDR2 SMNVEV (reference sequence). CDR3 length: 17 residues. Deletions cut 1 base from V and 3 bases from J, with 18 bases between. The chain's CDR3 is CASSLFPPQGLDTEAFF. The CDR3 coding sequence is TGTGCCAGCAGTTTATTTCCCCCCCAGGGATTGGACACTGAAGCTTTCTTT.

The chain uses TRBV6-5 and TRBJ1-1, with D possibly being TRBD1 (5 bases). Germline V gene sequence: CDR1 MNHEY, CDR2 SVGAGI. This CDR3 spans 13 amino acids. Trimming stripped 4 bases from V and 5 bases from J, with 11 bases between. CDR3 sequence reads: CASSSFGGTEAFF. DNA of the CDR3: TGTGCCAGCAGTTCGTTCGGGGGTACTGAAGCTTTCTTT.

This clone showed up just a few times. The identical CDR3 is also encoded by other nucleotide sequences in the sample. V gene TRBV19 combines with J gene TRBJ2-2; D is ambiguous. This CDR3 is 15 amino acids long. The germline gives CDR1 LNHDA, CDR2 SQIVND (reference sequence). The germline V and J ends were trimmed by 4 bases and 5 bases, with 14 bases remaining between them. CDR3 DNA sequence: TGTGCCAGTAGTAGTACCCCAATTTGGACCGGGGAGCTGTTTTTT. Amino acids: CASSSTPIWTGELFF.

The rearrangement uses TRBV5-1 and TRBJ1-3; maybe TRBD1 (5 bases). V was cut by 6 bases and J by 4 bases, with 14 bases left in between. Per germline, CDR1 SGHRS and CDR2 YFSETQ. The CDR3 is made up of 14 amino acids. Here the CDR3 reads CASKAGTMGNTIYF. The DNA for the CDR3 is TGCGCCAGCAAAGCCGGGACTATGGGAAACACCATATATTTT.

The rearrangement uses TRBV4-2 and TRBJ2-6; 9 bases map to TRBD1. This CDR3 spans 17 amino acids. V lost 1 base and J lost 2; bases outside the gene matches: 3. Germline V CDR1 and CDR2: LGHNA, YNFKEQ. The CDR3 loop reads CASSQGDRVAGANVLTF. The CDR3 nucleotides read TGTGCCAGCAGCCAAGGGGACAGGGTCGCTGGGGCCAACGTCCTGACTTTC.

This chain connects TRBV5-8 to TRBJ1-5; weak D call: TRBD1 (5 bases). This CDR3 is built from 15 residues. Germline CDR1 SGHTS, CDR2 YDEGEE. Trimming took off 1 base at V and 4 bases at J, with 12 bases between the two ends. The DNA of the CDR3 is TGTGCCAGCAGCTTGTGGGGCCGCCAGAATCAGCCCCAGCATTTT. Its protein is CASSLWGRQNQPQHF. Supplemented by reference TRBV5-8 and TRBJ1-5, the full variable domain reads EAGVTQSPTHLIKTRGQQATLRCSPISGHTSVYWYQQALGLGLQFLLWYDEGEERNRGNFPPRFSGRQFPNYSSELNVNALELEDSALYLCASSLWGRQNQPQHFGDGTRLSIL.

This clone appeared a few times. Other DNA sequences in this sample translate to the same CDR3. This chain uses TRBV10-1 with TRBJ1-1; D gene uncertain. V was shortened by 6 bases and J by 0 bases, with 8 bases between the two germline ends. CDR3 length equals 13 residues. Looked up from germline, CDR1 is WNHNN and CDR2 is SYGVQD (reference sequence). The CDR3 nucleotides are TGCGCCAGCAGCGCGGACCTGAACACTGAAGCTTTCTTT. Translating gives CASSADLNTEAFF.

There are a few counts of this clone. The rearrangement uses TRBV9 and TRBJ1-6; a weak D match, TRBD1 (5 bases). The CDR3 covers 15 residues. Germline V gene lookup returns CDR1 SGDLS and CDR2 YYNGEE. With 0 bases removed from V and 7 bases from J, the gap between germline ends came to 11 bases. The CDR3 loop reads CASSVEGRGNSPLHF. The DNA for the CDR3 is TGTGCCAGCAGCGTAGAGGGGAGAGGGAATTCACCCCTCCACTTT. Complete variable domain (other parts from reference TRBV9 and TRBJ1-6): DSGVTQTPKHLITATGQRVTLRCSPRSGDLSVYWYQQSLDQGLQFLIQYYNGEERAKGNILERFSAQQFPDLHSELNLSSLELGDSALYFCASSVEGRGNSPLHFGNGTRLTVT.

In its sample, this clone was seen once. This rearrangement joins TRBV5-6 to TRBJ1-2; no reliable D call. Trimming shortened V by 3 bases and J by 2 bases, and 8 bases separated the two germline ends. The CDR3 has 13 amino acids. The germline V gene has CDR1 SGHDT and CDR2 YYEEEE. CDR3 bases: TGTGCCAGCAGCTCCCCAGAGAACTATGGCTACACCTTC. As protein: CASSSPENYGYTF.

This clone came up a few times. The J gene is TRBJ2-1, the V gene TRBV27; tentatively, D is TRBD1 or TRBD2 (5 bases each). CDR1 is MNHEY, CDR2 SMNVEV, per germline (reference sequence). V was shortened by 4 bases and J by 5 bases, with 15 bases between the two germline ends. The length of the CDR3 is 15 residues. The CDR3: CASSSGPRGDNEQFF. CDR3 nucleotide sequence: TGTGCCAGCAGTTCCGGGCCTCGAGGGGACAATGAGCAGTTCTTC.

V is TRBV6-1 and J is TRBJ1-6; D is unclear. CDR3 length: 11 amino acids. Germline lookup yields CDR1 MNHNS and CDR2 SASEGT. The V end lost 3 bases, the J end lost 10 bases, and 4 bases lay between the germline ends. In DNA, the CDR3 is TGTGCCAGCAGTGATGCCTCACCCCTCCACTTT. Protein product: CASSDASPLHF.

The chain links TRBV11-2 to TRBJ2-7; 8 bases are a match to TRBD1. Germline V gene sequence: CDR1 SGHAT, CDR2 FQNNGV. Trimming at V came to 5 bases and at J to 5 bases, leaving 11 bases not matched to a gene. The CDR3 runs to 15 residues. The CDR3 DNA sequence: TGTGCCAGCAGCCTAATAGCCGGGACAGGTCACGAGCAGTACTTC. Translation gives CASSLIAGTGHEQYF.

The chain has TRBV2 and TRBJ2-1; maybe TRBD1 (5 bases). The V end lost 2 bases, the J end lost 5 bases, and 10 bases lay between the germline ends. Germline loops: CDR1 SNHLY, CDR2 FYNNEI. The CDR3 runs to 14 residues. The CDR3 loop reads CASSERVRDNEQFF. The CDR3 coding sequence is TGTGCCAGCAGTGAAAGGGTCAGGGACAATGAGCAGTTCTTC.

The chain recombines TRBV9 with TRBJ2-1; D is unclear. The CDR3 has 13 amino acids. The germline V gene encodes CDR1 SGDLS and CDR2 YYNGEE. Trimming removed 3 bases at V and 4 bases at J, with 8 bases between. The CDR3 region has the DNA TGTGCCAGCAGCGAACGGATGTACAATGAGCAGTTCTTC. Its protein product is CASSERMYNEQFF.